The 23 T cell receptor beta chains listed next were all sequenced from one sample in a study of T cells in Graves' hyperthyroidism and ophthalmopathy. RNA transcripts were the template for amplifying TCR beta CDR3 regions. RT-PCR in the first round (using the HTBI primer set) targeted the TCR CDR3. TCRdb redid the calling of the multiplex PCR reads with MiXCR, one entry per CDR3 protein. The table has hundreds of thousands of distinct CDR3 sequences, 14% seen once; the top ten hold roughly a tenth. The sequenced sample consisted of blood. These receptor sequences come from a woman under 30 with Graves' hyperthyroidism.

There are a few counts of this clonotype. This chain joins TRBV20-1 and TRBJ2-7, with D perhaps TRBD1 or TRBD2 (5 bases each). Trimming cost V 3 bases and J 0 bases, with 12 bases left between them. The CDR3 sequence is 14 residues long. Germline values: CDR1 DFQATT, CDR2 SNEGSKA (reference sequence). For the CDR3, the DNA is TGCAGTGCTAGTTCGGGGCAACACTCCTACGAGCAGTACTTC. It yields the protein CSASSGQHSYEQYF.

This clonotype is a singleton in its sample. The chain joins TRBV12-3 or TRBV12-4 to TRBJ2-3; 7 nucleotides line up with TRBD2. J gave up 5 bases and V 5 bases, and 7 bases lay outside the gene matches. CDR3 length: 14 amino acids. This chain's CDR3 is CASSPTSVVDTQYF. In DNA, the CDR3 is TGTGCCAGCAGTCCAACTAGCGTAGTAGATACGCAGTATTTT.

This clonotype showed up just a few times. The gene calls are TRBV20-1 and TRBJ1-5, with 7 bases lining up with TRBD1. This CDR3 is 16 amino acids long. Germline CDR1 and CDR2: DFQATT and SNEGSKA (reference sequence). J lost 3 bases, V lost 0 bases, and 8 bases had no gene match. For the CDR3, the DNA is TGCAGTGCTAGAGATTTGACAGGGAGTCTCAATCAGCCCCAGCATTTT. Amino acids: CSARDLTGSLNQPQHF.

V usage is TRBV24-1 and J usage is TRBJ2-6; 7 bases are a match to TRBD1. The CDR3 loop spans 19 amino acids. From germline, CDR1 is KGHDR and CDR2 SFDVKD. With 3 bases clipped from V and 1 base from J, the junction kept 11 bases outside the gene matches. CDR3 amino acids: CATSDGSGTVESGANVLTF. The CDR3 bases are TGTGCCACCAGTGATGGATCCGGGACAGTCGAGTCTGGGGCCAACGTCCTGACTTTC.

In regard to this clonotype: A read error may be the cause here, since a much bigger clone is one base away. The chain combines TRBV20-1 with TRBJ2-5; D ambiguous. Germline CDR1 and CDR2: DFQATT and SNEGSKA (reference sequence). Trimming left V 1 base short and J 13 bases short, with 13 bases between. The CDR3 is 11 residues long. This CDR3 reads CSARGNLLRYF. CDR3 nucleotide sequence: TGCAGTGCTAGAGGAAACCTCTTGAGGTACTTC.

This clonotype occurred many times. This rearrangement joins TRBV29-1 to TRBJ2-7, with 10 nucleotides matching TRBD2. Germline trimming cut 3 bases from V and 3 bases from J; bases unmatched to any gene: 11. The CDR3 runs 16 residues. In germline, CDR1 is SQVTM, CDR2 ANQGSEA. The CDR3 nucleotides read TGCAGCGTTGACACTAGCGGGGTATCGGGAAACTACGAGCAGTACTTC. Encoded protein: CSVDTSGVSGNYEQYF.

V usage is TRBV6-1 and J usage is TRBJ2-5; D ambiguous. The CDR3 is 14 residues long. Trimming pared 10 bases from V and 4 bases from J, leaving 19 bases between. Germline loops: CDR1 MNHNS, CDR2 SASEGT. Written as DNA, the CDR3 is TGTGCCACCAGACCTGACCCGCATGGAGAGACCCAGTACTTC. This gives the protein CATRPDPHGETQYF.

This chain connects TRBV7-9 to TRBJ1-2; weak D call: TRBD1 (6 bases). Trimming shortened V by 2 bases and J by 4 bases, and 14 bases separated the two germline ends. The CDR3 is 15 residues long. The germline V gene encodes CDR1 SEHNR and CDR2 FQNEAQ (reference sequence). Here the CDR3 DNA reads TGTGCCAGCAGCTTACCCGCCGGACAGACCTATGGCTACACCTTC. It encodes CASSLPAGQTYGYTF.

J is TRBJ2-1 and V is TRBV6-5; possible D gene TRBD1, 6 bases. This CDR3 spans 16 amino acids. Germline CDR1 is MNHEY and CDR2 is SVGAGI. With 2 bases removed from V and 1 base from J, the gap between germline ends came to 12 bases. The CDR3 DNA sequence: TGTGCCAGCAGTTACCTAGACAGGTTTTCCTACAATGAGCAGTTCTTC. This gives the protein CASSYLDRFSYNEQFF.

This rearrangement joins TRBV28 to TRBJ2-3, with D unclear. Germline V gene lookup returns CDR1 MDHEN and CDR2 SYDVKM. The CDR3 sequence is 12 residues long. With 6 bases removed from V and 2 bases from J, the gap between germline ends came to 6 bases. The CDR3 region is CASRSYTDTQYF. Here the CDR3 DNA reads TGTGCCAGCAGAAGCTACACAGATACGCAGTATTTT.

This clonotype was found many times. The J gene is TRBJ2-7, the V gene TRBV27; D may be TRBD2 (6 bases). CDR1 MNHEY and CDR2 SMNVEV come from the germline V gene (reference sequence). The CDR3 is made up of 14 amino acids. Trimming cost V 2 bases and J 2 bases, with 10 bases left between them. The CDR3 is CASSLSSGTYEQYF. CDR3 DNA sequence: TGTGCCAGCAGTTTAAGTAGCGGCACCTACGAGCAGTACTTC.

The chain is built from TRBV20-1 and TRBJ2-2; D is ambiguous. The V end was cut by 5 bases, the J end by 1 base, with 11 bases between. The CDR3 sequence is 14 residues long. Germline V gene lookup returns CDR1 DFQATT and CDR2 SNEGSKA (reference sequence). CDR3: CSAPGRQNTGELFF. In nucleotides, the CDR3 is TGCAGTGCTCCCGGACGGCAGAACACCGGGGAGCTGTTTTTT.

The V call is TRBV20-1, the J call TRBJ1-2, with D perhaps TRBD1 (6 bases). V lost 5 bases and J 6 bases, leaving 13 bases between the germline ends. The germline gives CDR1 DFQATT, CDR2 SNEGSKA (reference sequence). CDR3 length: 12 residues. The CDR3 region is CSAGTTEDGYTF. CDR3 nucleotide sequence: TGCAGTGCTGGGACAACTGAGGATGGCTACACCTTC.

The sample holds many counts of this clonotype. The V gene is TRBV2, the J gene TRBJ2-5; possible D gene TRBD2, 6 bases. Germline CDR1 is SNHLY and CDR2 is FYNNEI. The CDR3 consists of 16 residues. V lost 6 bases to trimming and J lost 5 bases, with 22 bases between them. CDR3 sequence: CASRRGAPHDSETQYF. In DNA form, the CDR3 reads TGTGCCAGCAGGCGCGGGGCACCTCACGATTCGGAGACCCAGTACTTC.

The rearrangement links TRBV2 to TRBJ2-4, with TRBD1 as a possible D gene (5 bases). Trimming removed 6 bases at V and 1 base at J, with 19 bases between. CDR1 is SNHLY, CDR2 FYNNEI, per germline. The length of the CDR3 is 17 residues. CDR3 DNA: TGTGCCAGCAGACCCGGACACGATTACGGGGCCAAAAACATTCAGTACTTC. It specifies CASRPGHDYGAKNIQYF.

Many counts were recorded for this clonotype. The chain links TRBV2 to TRBJ2-7; D call uncertain. CDR3 size: 14 residues. From germline, CDR1 is SNHLY and CDR2 FYNNEI. V was pared by 5 bases and J by 5 bases, with 16 bases between. The chain's CDR3 is CASSPAAIDNEQYF. The CDR3 bases are TGTGCCAGCAGTCCGGCGGCCATCGACAACGAGCAGTACTTC.

There are a few counts of this clonotype. The chain recombines TRBV12-3 or TRBV12-4 with TRBJ1-5, with TRBD1 as a possible D gene (6 bases). The CDR3 runs to 14 residues. Trimming removed 6 bases at V and 6 bases at J, with 15 bases between. CDR3 nucleotides: TGTGCCAGCAGCCAAACAGGGTTGAGTCAGCCCCAGCATTTT. It is translated as CASSQTGLSQPQHF.

In this sample, this clonotype turned up many times. The J gene is TRBJ2-5, the V gene TRBV7-9, with D possibly matching TRBD2 (6 bases). This CDR3 spans 16 amino acids. The germline V and J ends were trimmed by 4 bases and 3 bases, with 18 bases remaining between them. Germline lookup yields CDR1 SEHNR and CDR2 FQNEAQ (reference sequence). CDR3 DNA: TGTGCCAGCAGCTCAAATGGGGGGTTTTCGGAAGAGACCCAGTACTTC. It encodes CASSSNGGFSEETQYF.

This clonotype was picked up many times. V usage is TRBV2 and J usage is TRBJ1-1; D is ambiguous. Germline V CDR1 and CDR2: SNHLY, FYNNEI. Between the trimmed V and J ends, which lost 3 bases and 7 bases, there was a span of 12 bases. The CDR3 totals 13 residues. CDR3 amino acids: CASSEGKAGEAFF. CDR3 DNA: TGTGCCAGCAGTGAGGGGAAGGCAGGTGAAGCTTTCTTT.

Ten or more counts support this clonotype. This sequence joins TRBV2 and TRBJ1-5; D ambiguous. CDR1 and CDR2 from the germline V gene are SNHLY and FYNNEI. CDR3 length: 13 amino acids. The V end was cut by 2 bases, the J end by 9 bases, with 11 bases between. The CDR3 region is CASSETYLRPQHF. CDR3 DNA sequence: TGTGCCAGCAGTGAAACGTATTTGCGGCCCCAGCATTTT.

This clonotype occurred many times. CDR3: CSVETRGTVYGYTF. CDR3 coding DNA: TGCAGCGTTGAAACGAGGGGAACCGTATATGGCTACACCTTC. The chain combines TRBV29-1 with TRBJ1-2; a weak D match, TRBD1 (5 bases). CDR3 length: 14 residues. Between the trimmed V and J ends, which lost 2 bases and 5 bases, there was a span of 15 bases. Germline CDR1 reads SQVTM; CDR2 reads ANQGSEA.

This clonotype has only a few counts. The chain recombines TRBV20-1 with TRBJ2-2; TRBD2 aligns across 8 bases. CDR1 DFQATT and CDR2 SNEGSKA come from the germline V gene (reference sequence). Germline trimming cut 6 bases from V and 0 bases from J; bases unmatched to any gene: 9. The CDR3 spans 16 residues. CDR3: CSARWGGLANTGELFF. The CDR3 DNA is TGCAGTGCCCGTTGGGGGGGACTAGCGAACACCGGGGAGCTGTTTTTT.

This clonotype was counted at least ten times. The chain employs TRBV6-5 and TRBJ2-5; 11 nucleotides agree with TRBD2. From germline, CDR1 is MNHEY and CDR2 SVGAGI. J lost 5 bases, V lost 2 bases, and 4 bases had no gene match. This CDR3 region has 15 residues. The CDR3 loop is CASSYQTSGSETQYF. DNA for the CDR3: TGTGCCAGCAGTTACCAAACTAGCGGGAGTGAGACCCAGTACTTC.